This TCR beta chain was sequenced for a study of blood T cells in healthy people across ages. Study-wide results and caveats: In long-lived donors, naive CD4+ cell counts and diversity exceeded those of aged donors.

Together with a sample-barcoded 5' primer, a J-beta primer mix was included in a second PCR lasting roughly 7 to 11 cycles. A tag from a template-switch adaptor with 12 random nucleotides marked each cDNA molecule. MiXCR, run by TCRdb on the 5' RACE reads, gives a single entry per CDR3 protein. The sample yields hundreds of thousands of distinct CDR3 sequences, about 30% seen once. Comments on this clonotype: Antigen specificity is unknown.

The germline CDR1 and CDR2 sequences are GTSNPN and SVGIG (reference sequence). The CDR3 is 12 amino acids. Losses at the gene ends were 4 bases for V and 9 bases for J; bases not matched to a gene: 6. The TCR comes from an elderly woman in good health. The source material was blood. The J gene is TRBJ1-1, the V gene TRBV30; 9 bases agree with TRBD1. As DNA, the CDR3 is TGTGCCTGGACCGGAGGACAGGGGAAAGCTTTCTTT. This encodes CAWTGGQGKAFF.